This T cell receptor beta chain was identified during a study of persistence of HIV-infected CD4 T cells. Sequencing used immunoSEQ version 4 in survey mode. This table comes from immunoSEQ multiplex PCR, and its TCRdb copy is limited to in-frame clones, with some not included. The repertoire holds approximately 30,000 clones, with approximately 78% as singletons. The sample holds a few counts of this clone. Its cognate antigen is unknown. Lysates of CMV-infected fibroblasts at 9.5 to 10 ug/mL stimulated these cells. CD40L-negative CD69-negative CD45RO-high memory CD4+ T cells were sorted as populations depleted of antigen-responding cells. Adults with HIV-1 started suppressive ART while chronically infected. For at least 4 years, plasma HIV-1 RNA was undetectable (<50 copies/mL). The germline V gene has CDR1 SGHNT and CDR2 YYREEE (reference sequence). There are 16 residues in the CDR3. Trimming left V 3 bases short and J 0 bases short, with 13 bases between.

This sample comprised CD4+ T cells sorted from PBMCs after approximately 19-hour stimulation, obtained from a patient who received antiretroviral therapy. The source is an adult man with HIV who was CMV-seropositive. The V gene is TRBV5-4, the J gene TRBJ1-3, with D hard to call. The DNA for the CDR3 is TGTGCCAGCAGCTCTTACAGCGAGGGCTCTGGAAACACCATATATTTT. Protein: CASSSYSEGSGNTIYF.